Following are 20 T cell receptor beta chains from one sample sequenced in a study of CD8+CD57+ T cells in acquired aplastic anemia. The authors sequenced patients whose flow cytometry had shown CD8+CD57+ cell expansion. Genomic DNA, serving as template, underwent TCR beta VDJ and CDR3 profiling. TCRdb fed the reads into MiXCR, producing one record per CDR3 protein. Of hundreds of thousands of distinct CDR3 sequences in the sample, around 33% were seen once. The sequencing input was sorted CD4+, CD8+, or CD8+CD57+ T cells (not recorded which) from PBMCs. The source of these receptors is a human donor with aplastic anemia.

The chain uses TRBV15 and TRBJ2-7, with 9 bases fitting TRBD1. The CDR3 length is 14 residues. Germline values: CDR1 LNHNV, CDR2 YYDKDF (reference sequence). V was pared by 8 bases and J by 0 bases, with 5 bases of the junction left unmatched. Written as DNA, the CDR3 is TGTGCCACCGGAGGACAGGGGAGCTCCTACGAGCAGTACTTC. It specifies CATGGQGSSYEQYF.

This clonotype was recorded a few times. This chain uses TRBV20-1 with TRBJ2-7; D unclear. From germline, CDR1 is DFQATT and CDR2 SNEGSKA (reference sequence). The V and J ends lost 4 bases and 3 bases respectively, with 19 bases between them. This CDR3 has 15 residues. In DNA, the CDR3 is TGCAGTGCTACCGGACGTGCCCCTTCAGACTACGAGCAGTACTTC. It specifies CSATGRAPSDYEQYF.

As to this clonotype: The junction and the germline gene differ at one end; a read error may be behind it. The gene calls are TRBV7-2 and TRBJ2-7; TRBD1 matches at 8 bases. The germline V gene has CDR1 SGHTA and CDR2 FQGNSA. The CDR3 is 11 residues long. The CDR3 is CAGSDRGEQYF. The CDR3 DNA is TGTGCCGGCAGCGACAGGGGCGAGCAGTACTTC.

This clonotype was found a few times. The V call is TRBV7-6, the J call TRBJ1-4, with D perhaps TRBD1 (6 bases). V lost 5 bases and J lost 7, with 14 bases in between. Germline CDR1 is SGHVS and CDR2 is FNYEAQ. CDR3 size: 14 residues. This CDR3 is CASSNGGQVEKLFF. The CDR3 coding sequence is TGTGCCAGCAGCAATGGGGGGCAGGTTGAAAAACTGTTTTTT. Complete variable domain (other parts from reference TRBV7-6 and TRBJ1-4): GAGVSQSPRYKVTKRGQDVALRCDPISGHVSLYWYRQALGQGPEFLTYFNYEAQQDKSGLPNDRFSAERPEGSISTLTIQRTEQRDSAMYRCASSNGGQVEKLFFGSGTQLSVL.

The chain carries TRBV9 and TRBJ1-3; a weak D match, TRBD1 (6 bases). This CDR3 region has 15 residues. Trimming stripped 2 bases from V and 3 bases from J, with 12 bases between. The germline V gene encodes CDR1 SGDLS and CDR2 YYNGEE. CDR3 residues: CASSVLGAGGNTIYF. CDR3 coding DNA: TGTGCCAGCAGCGTTTTGGGGGCGGGTGGAAACACCATATATTTT.

This chain connects TRBV5-4 to TRBJ2-7; 10 nucleotides line up with TRBD2. Germline CDR1 is SGHNT and CDR2 is YYREEE (reference sequence). Trimming at V came to 2 bases and at J to 5 bases, leaving 7 bases not matched to a gene. The CDR3 is 15 amino acids. DNA for the CDR3: TGTGCCAGCAGCTTCGGTCTAGCGGGAGTCGACGAGCAGTACTTC. Its protein is CASSFGLAGVDEQYF.

The V gene is TRBV25-1, the J gene TRBJ2-3, with 10 bases matching TRBD2. The germline V gene encodes CDR1 MGHDK and CDR2 SYGVNS. The CDR3 runs to 15 residues. Losses at the gene ends were 3 bases for V and 6 bases for J; bases not matched to a gene: 6. The CDR3 nucleotides are TGTGCCAGCAGTGAGGATGAGACTAGCGGGGATACGCAGTATTTT. Translation: CASSEDETSGDTQYF.

The chain is built from TRBV18 and TRBJ1-6; D is ambiguous. Germline V gene data show CDR1 as KGHSH and CDR2 as LQKENI. This CDR3 spans 13 amino acids. V lost 4 bases to trimming and J lost 10 bases, with 11 bases between them. The CDR3 nucleotides are TGTGCCAGCTCACAGGGTTTAGACTCACCCCTCCACTTT. It specifies CASSQGLDSPLHF.

This clonotype was observed at least ten times. CDR3 DNA sequence: TGTGCCAGCAGCTTAGATGGTCCTAGCAATCAGCCCCAGCATTTT. It yields the protein CASSLDGPSNQPQHF. The J gene is TRBJ1-5, the V gene TRBV7-9, with D unresolved. From germline, CDR1 is SEHNR and CDR2 FQNEAQ (reference sequence). The CDR3 totals 15 residues. V lost 1 base, J lost 0 bases, and 7 bases lay in between.

This clonotype came up a few times. This chain uses TRBV9 with TRBJ2-2, with D hard to call. V was cut by 1 base and J by 4 bases, with 11 bases left in between. CDR1 is SGDLS and CDR2 is YYNGEE in the germline V gene. The CDR3 extends over 15 amino acids. The DNA for the CDR3 is TGTGCCAGCAGCGTACGGCGCTCCGGCACCGGGGAGCTGTTTTTT. Translating gives CASSVRRSGTGELFF.

Note on this clonotype: Possible read error: a much larger clone is one base away. The V gene is TRBV20-1, the J gene TRBJ1-6; 7 bases map to TRBD1. The germline CDR1 and CDR2 sequences are DFQATT and SNEGSKA (reference sequence). V gave up 1 base and J gave up 10 bases; unmatched junction bases: 13. This CDR3 has 16 amino acids. CDR3 protein: CSARGGKGGRGSPLHF. The CDR3 nucleotides are TGCAGTGCTAGAGGGGGTAAAGGGGGCCGCGGATCACCCCTCCACTTT.

This clonotype was detected ten times or more. The chain joins TRBV7-8 to TRBJ2-7; D is tentatively TRBD1 or TRBD2 (6 bases each). Germline V gives CDR1 SGHVS, CDR2 FQNEAQ. The CDR3 is 15 amino acids. The V and J ends lost 1 base and 1 base respectively, with 11 bases between them. The CDR3 DNA reads as TGTGCCAGCAGCTTAGAACAGGGAGGATCCTACGAGCAGTACTTC. It encodes CASSLEQGGSYEQYF.

On this clonotype itself: A much more abundant neighbour one base away suggests this may be a read error. The rearrangement uses TRBV7-6 and TRBJ1-2; D unclear. The germline gives CDR1 SGHVS, CDR2 FNYEAQ. The CDR3 is made up of 13 amino acids. The CDR3 DNA reads as TGTGCCGGCAGCCCAGGATCCCGGAGCGGCTACACCTTC. Amino acid sequence: CAGSPGSRSGYTF.

The genes are TRBV7-3 and TRBJ2-2; D is ambiguous. CDR3 length equals 13 residues. V lost 2 bases, J lost 4 bases, and 5 bases lay in between. Germline CDR1 is SGHTA and CDR2 is FQGTGA. The CDR3 DNA follows: TGTGCCAGCAGCTTAGGGCCCACCGGGGAGCTGTTTTTT. Protein: CASSLGPTGELFF.

The chain combines TRBV20-1 with TRBJ2-5, with 7 bases that match TRBD2. Trimming cost V 7 bases and J 0 bases; bases outside gene matches: 8. This CDR3 region has 14 residues. Germline CDR1 DFQATT, CDR2 SNEGSKA (reference sequence). The CDR3 bases are TGCAGTGAGCGGGACTTTTTGTACCAAGAGACCCAGTACTTC. Translating it yields CSERDFLYQETQYF.

The sample holds many counts of this clonotype. The gene calls are TRBV10-3 and TRBJ2-1; 8 positions match TRBD1. V gave up 10 bases and J gave up 8 bases; unmatched junction bases: 10. The length of the CDR3 is 13 residues. CDR1 ENHRY and CDR2 SYGVKD come from the germline V gene. The CDR3 here is CANGQGAMDEQFF. The CDR3, as DNA: TGTGCCAATGGCCAGGGGGCTATGGATGAGCAGTTCTTC.

This clonotype was picked up many times. This sequence joins TRBV29-1 and TRBJ1-1, with D perhaps matching TRBD1 (5 bases). V was cut by 4 bases and J by 4 bases, with 16 bases left in between. Germline lookup yields CDR1 SQVTM and CDR2 ANQGSEA. The CDR3 loop spans 14 amino acids. The CDR3 DNA is TGCAGCGTTGGATATGGAGGGGTAGGCACTGAAGCTTTCTTT. Its translation is CSVGYGGVGTEAFF.

V gene TRBV7-8 combines with J gene TRBJ2-2; D gene unclear. CDR1 and CDR2 (germline): SGHVS, FQNEAQ. Trimming cost V 7 bases and J 4 bases, with 13 bases left between them. The CDR3 sequence is 14 residues long. DNA of the CDR3: TGTGCCAGCACCCGCTTGGGTGGCACCGGGGAGCTGTTTTTT. This sequence encodes CASTRLGGTGELFF.

CDR3 amino acids: CASSMTGISNQPQHF. CDR3 nucleotide sequence: TGCGCCAGCAGCATGACAGGGATCAGCAATCAGCCCCAGCATTTT. The rearrangement uses TRBV4-1 and TRBJ1-5; 7 bases fit TRBD1. V lost 5 bases and J lost 1; bases outside the gene matches: 5. CDR1 and CDR2 from the germline V gene are MGHRA and YSYEKL. The CDR3 spans 15 residues.

The table lists this clonotype with a few counts. A read error may account for a junction end that differs from germline. The rearrangement uses TRBV19 and TRBJ2-5; D is uncertain. The CDR3 loop spans 13 amino acids. Per the germline V gene, CDR1 is LNHDA and CDR2 is SQIVND (reference sequence). CDR3 in DNA: TGTGCCAGTAGTATAGGGCAACAAGGGACCCAGTACTTC. Translated, it gives CASSIGQQGTQYF.